This T cell receptor beta chain was identified during a study of spatial heterogeneity in lung cancer. Turning to the study itself: There were consistently more beta-chain sequences detected than alpha-chain sequences.

TCRdb called the 5' RACE reads again in MiXCR, with one record for every CDR3 protein. The sample lists just under 95,000 distinct CDR3 sequences, approximately 12% seen once, with roughly 41% in the top ten. J lost 5 bases, V lost 0 bases, and 4 bases had no gene match. There are 17 residues in the CDR3. Germline V CDR1 and CDR2: SGHTA, FQGNSA. Time point here: sample taken at primary tumor resection. This rearrangement joins TRBV7-2 to TRBJ2-2; 12 bases match TRBD2. The clonotype was recovered from a male donor with early-stage non-small cell lung cancer. This specimen consisted of PBMCs, obtained at surgery. The CDR3 loop is CASSLAASGRGTGELFF. CDR3 DNA sequence: TGTGCCAGCAGCTTAGCCGCTAGCGGGAGGGGGACCGGGGAGCTGTTTTTT.